The T cell receptor beta chain described here comes from a study of molecular identifiers for immune sequencing clone quantification. This clonotype was counted ten times or more. Its antigen is unknown. TCRdb re-analysed the PCR reads in MiXCR, keeping a single row per CDR3 protein. Here the sample spans 550,000 to 750,000 distinct CDR3 sequences, about 20% being singletons. Broader study findings: For effector cells, clones above 20 RNA copies held over 97% of molecules; for naive cells, under 1%.

Sequencing was carried out using naive CD8+ T cells from blood, with Jurkat cell RNA spiked in. Subset: FACS-sorted CD8+CD4-CCR7+CD45RA+ naive T cells. This receptor was taken from a human donor in good health. Some libraries in this study had Jurkat cell RNA spiked in.

This CDR3 reads CASSAAARIMYNEQFF. CDR3 bases: TGTGCCAGCAGTGCTGCCGCTAGAATAATGTACAATGAGCAGTTCTTC. This chain connects TRBV28 to TRBJ2-1; D call uncertain. The ends were cut back, 5 bases at V and 4 bases at J, with 18 bases in the middle. Looked up from germline, CDR1 is MDHEN and CDR2 is SYDVKM. The CDR3 runs 16 residues.